The entry that follows covers one T cell receptor (beta chain) sequence. This specimen belongs to a study of cytomegalovirus exposure and HLA in healthy donors. The V gene end was trimmed by 4 bases and the J gene end by 2 bases; junction bases not matched to a gene: 12. The CDR3 spans 17 residues. Germline V gene lookup returns CDR1 SGHDT and CDR2 YYEEEE. The PCR used 60 Vbeta and 13 Jbeta primers. The repertoire was sequenced with immunoSEQ multiplex PCR; TCRdb's copy has only in-frame clones and lacks some. Seen here are fewer than 130,000 clones, around three quarters observed once, and the top ten hold about 3%.

Sequencing was carried out using PBMCs. The source is a woman aged 40 to 50 in good health and CMV-seronegative. The V and J genes are TRBV5-6 and TRBJ2-7; 10 bases are a match to TRBD2. DNA of the CDR3: TGTGCCAGCAGCGGGAGCGGGAGGGTCACCGTAACCTACGAGCAGTACTTC. Amino acid sequence: CASSGSGRVTVTYEQYF.